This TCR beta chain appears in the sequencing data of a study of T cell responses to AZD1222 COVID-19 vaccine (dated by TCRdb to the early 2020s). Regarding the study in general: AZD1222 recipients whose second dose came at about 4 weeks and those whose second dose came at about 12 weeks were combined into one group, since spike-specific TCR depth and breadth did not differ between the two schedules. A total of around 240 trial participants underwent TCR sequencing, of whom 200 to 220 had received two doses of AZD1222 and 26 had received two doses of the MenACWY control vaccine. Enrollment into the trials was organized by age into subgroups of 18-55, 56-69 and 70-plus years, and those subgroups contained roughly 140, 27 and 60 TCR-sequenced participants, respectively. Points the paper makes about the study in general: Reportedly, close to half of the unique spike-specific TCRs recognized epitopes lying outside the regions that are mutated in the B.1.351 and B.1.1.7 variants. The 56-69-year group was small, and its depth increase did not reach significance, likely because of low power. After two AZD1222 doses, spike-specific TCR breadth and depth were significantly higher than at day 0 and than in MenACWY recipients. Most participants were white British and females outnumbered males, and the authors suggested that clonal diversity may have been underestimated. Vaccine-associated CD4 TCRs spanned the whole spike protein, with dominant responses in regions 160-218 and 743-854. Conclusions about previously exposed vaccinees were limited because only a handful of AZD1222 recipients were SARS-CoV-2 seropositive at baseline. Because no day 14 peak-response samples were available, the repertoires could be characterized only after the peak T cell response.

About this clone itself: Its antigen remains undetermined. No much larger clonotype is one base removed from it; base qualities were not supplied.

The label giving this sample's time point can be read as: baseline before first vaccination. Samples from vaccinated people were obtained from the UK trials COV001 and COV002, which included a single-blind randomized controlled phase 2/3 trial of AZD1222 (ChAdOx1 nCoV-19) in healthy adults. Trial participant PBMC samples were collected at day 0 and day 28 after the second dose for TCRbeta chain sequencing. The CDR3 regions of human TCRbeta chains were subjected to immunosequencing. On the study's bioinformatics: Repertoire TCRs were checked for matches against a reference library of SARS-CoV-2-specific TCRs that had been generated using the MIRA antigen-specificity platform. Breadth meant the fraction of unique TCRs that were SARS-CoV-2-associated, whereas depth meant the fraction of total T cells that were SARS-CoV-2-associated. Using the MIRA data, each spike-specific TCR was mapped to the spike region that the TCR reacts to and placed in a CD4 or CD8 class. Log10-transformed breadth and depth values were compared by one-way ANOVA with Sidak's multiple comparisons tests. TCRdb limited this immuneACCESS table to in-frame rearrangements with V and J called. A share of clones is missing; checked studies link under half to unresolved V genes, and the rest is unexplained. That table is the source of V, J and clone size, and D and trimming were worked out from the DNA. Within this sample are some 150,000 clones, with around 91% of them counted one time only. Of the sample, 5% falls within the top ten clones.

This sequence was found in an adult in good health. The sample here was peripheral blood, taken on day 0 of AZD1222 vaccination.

The encoded CDR3 is CASSQEGVVVATGELFF. The bases read TGTGCCAGCAGCCAAGAAGGTGTGGTAGTGGCCACCGGGGAGCTGTTTTTT. The chain joins TRBV3-1 (or the pseudogene TRBV3-2) to TRBJ2-2; the D gene lacks a confident call. Via the germline V gene (reference sequence), CDR1 is LGHDT and CDR2 YNNKEL. V drops 0 bases and J drops 4 bases, leaving 15 bases in between. From the cysteine through the phenylalanine, the CDR3 covers 17 amino acids. Of all the DNA, just the CDR3 is kept, 51 bases in frame from base 1.